This TCR beta chain derives from a study of shared clonotypes between healthy human individuals (dated by TCRdb to about 2020). For the study in its entirety: Three men and two women, aged 18 to 49 years, made up the cohort. For each donor, CD4 naive and CD4 memory were each given three plates, CD8 naive was given two plates, and CD8 memory was given one plate. Blood TCR repertoires of five healthy adults were deeply sequenced to estimate repertoire size and the extent of clonotype sharing between individuals. To increase sequencing depth and limit assay-specific biases, different laboratories used diverse techniques to prepare libraries and sequence TCR repertoires. Leukapheresis yielded between about 0.85 and 10 billion PBMCs per donor.

The study at large found these results: Compared with non-shared clonotypes, the clonotypes found in all four sorted-subset donors had higher generation probabilities. Pairwise subsampling indicated that sequencing depth was expected to affect the degree of clonotype sharing among donors. Naive subsets generally had larger estimated clonotype richness than memory subsets did. Sampling was limited to blood, and TCR repertoires in tissue likely differ from TCR repertoires in blood. When a handful of donors were compared, the shared fraction of clonotypes was 5% to 6.5% for naive CD4, less than 4% for naive CD8, roughly 2.3% for memory CD4, and 0.35% to 0.5% for memory CD8. Incomplete sequencing was indicated by rarefaction of sorted-subset datasets, despite the large sequencing depth. Because the study included a small number of donors, the genetic and exposure-history diversity represented was limited.

TCR CDR3 regions were amplified from genomic DNA by multiplex PCR using the deep immunoSEQ assay. Genomic DNA extracted from each cell subset was distributed evenly over all wells of several immunoSEQ 96-well plates, and each plate served as one replicate. For sorted subsets, each replicate PCR was loaded with about 200 ng genomic DNA, equivalent to 32,000 or so T cell genomes. Purified libraries were quantified with a Qubit 3.0 fluorometer, sized on a Bioanalyzer 2100, and re-quantified with the KAPA Library Quantification kit. Each immunoSEQ 96-well plate was sequenced on its own single-read 150-cycle Illumina NextSeq 550 flow cell. The original pipeline was this. Because only junctional sequences without quality scores were contained in the immunoSEQ output, filtering matching that applied to full-length reads could not be performed. To assign V/J genes and CDR3, sequences were annotated using PyIR, a Python wrapper for IgBLAST v1.9, with IMGT germline references. Any read was removed if the V/J assignment was weak (E-value above 1e-6), the CDR3 was missing, or the read contained stop codons, out-of-frame junctions, or ambiguous translated residues. V3J clonotypes were defined by identical inferred V gene, J gene, and CDR3 amino acid sequence. To compute the percentage overlap between repertoires, the number of shared unique clonotypes was divided by the size of the smaller repertoire. Richness of each repertoire was evaluated using RTK rarefaction, the Chao1 estimator, and Recon v2.1 estimates of unobserved clonotypes. OLGA was used to compute generation probabilities for all TCRbeta clonotypes that the gDNA method yielded from a handful of donors. Drawn from immuneACCESS, this table holds only the in-frame rearrangements with V and J called that TCRdb kept. Clones are partly lost; checked studies trace under half to an unresolved V gene and leave the rest unexplained. D and trimming come from the DNA, and the V and J calls and clone size come from that table. A total of around 2.1 million clones appear in this sample, 90% to 96% of them only once. Around 0.13% of the sample lies in the top ten.

Donors were healthy HIV-negative adults with no recently reported acute infections or vaccinations. Every donor was a Caucasian adult living in Nashville, Tennessee, USA. CD4+ T cells were enriched through magnetic negative selection, after which naive cells were positively selected on CD45RA and the remaining negative fraction served as the memory subset. Blood was collected by leukapheresis, and PBMCs were isolated by Ficoll-Histopaque density gradient centrifugation and then cryopreserved in liquid nitrogen vapor phase. Analytical flow cytometry was used to check the purity and quantity of each magnetically sorted T cell population. Genomic DNA was isolated from every sorted fraction and measured by UV absorbance on a Nanodrop 2000c. In the germline V gene, CDR1 corresponds to SGHNT and CDR2 to YENEEA. From the cysteine up to the phenylalanine, the CDR3 has a length of 13 residues. Only the CDR3 portion is preserved as DNA: 39 bases, with reading frame beginning at the first base. Ends trimmed: V by 5 bases, J by 5 bases; bases unmatched to a gene: 6.

A note on this clone: It has no known antigen specificity. The sample holds no much larger clone one base away, and base qualities are not on file.

The chain was built from TRBV11-3 and TRBJ2-7, with 7 bases matching TRBD1. The receptor was isolated from a man younger than 30 in good health. Sequenced: naive CD4+ T cells sorted from blood. In the paper's terms, the cell subset or site label means: CD45RA+ positively selected. Here is the DNA: TGTGCCAGCAGCCCCTACAGGGGACACGAGCAGTACTTC. Translation gives CASSPYRGHEQYF.